Below, 23 T cell receptor beta chains from the same sample are listed, as sequenced in a study of fetal regulatory T cell absence and autoimmunity (dated by TCRdb to 2016 to 2017). Library preparation employed the immunoSEQ multiplex PCR assay. TCRdb holds this immuneACCESS table with in-frame rearrangements only. Some clones are missing; in checked studies, unresolved V genes explain under half, and the rest has no known cause. This sample holds approximately 49,000 clones; roughly 83% were observed only once. The top ten clonotypes cover about 0.41% of the sample. Sequencing was done on a sample of cord blood. The receptor source for this set is a newborn boy with IPEX syndrome.

This clone was recorded once. V and J are TRBV4-1 and TRBJ2-3, with D perhaps TRBD2 (5 bases). Trimming stripped 0 bases from V and 0 bases from J, with 10 bases between. Germline V CDR1 and CDR2: MGHRA, YSYEKL. The CDR3 is made up of 16 amino acids. CDR3 protein: CASSQDLASSTDTQYF. The CDR3 coding sequence is TGCGCCAGCAGCCAAGATCTAGCCTCTAGCACAGATACGCAGTATTTT.

The rearrangement uses TRBV5-6 and TRBJ2-7; perhaps TRBD1 as D (6 bases). This CDR3 is 14 amino acids long. Germline CDR1 SGHDT, CDR2 YYEEEE. Trimming took 4 bases from V and 2 from J, leaving 13 bases between them. This CDR3 reads CASSPTNRAYEQYF. Written as DNA, the CDR3 is TGTGCCAGCAGCCCCACGAACAGGGCCTACGAGCAGTACTTC. Looking up the rest from reference TRBV5-6 and TRBJ2-7 gives the full variable domain: DAGVTQSPTHLIKTRGQQVTLRCSPKSGHDTVSWYQQALGQGPQFIFQYYEEEERQRGNFPDRFSGHQFPNYSSELNVNALLLGDSALYLCASSPTNRAYEQYFGPGTRLTVT.

J is TRBJ2-7 and V is TRBV9, with D possibly TRBD1 on 6 matching bases. The V and J ends lost 4 bases and 6 bases respectively, with 11 bases between them. The CDR3 has 12 amino acids. Germline V gene sequence: CDR1 SGDLS, CDR2 YYNGEE. CDR3 in DNA: TGTGCCAGCAGCCCCCGAGGGGGCGAGCAGTACTTC. Its protein is CASSPRGGEQYF. Supplemented by reference TRBV9 and TRBJ2-7, the full variable domain reads DSGVTQTPKHLITATGQRVTLRCSPRSGDLSVYWYQQSLDQGLQFLIQYYNGEERAKGNILERFSAQQFPDLHSELNLSSLELGDSALYFCASSPRGGEQYFGPGTRLTVT.

V is TRBV7-2 and J is TRBJ2-3; D uncertain. The CDR3 is 13 amino acids. Germline CDR1 is SGHTA and CDR2 is FQGNSA. Trimming stripped 1 base from V and 6 bases from J, with 8 bases between. This CDR3 is CASSLDLGDTQYF. The CDR3 region has the DNA TGTGCCAGCAGCTTAGACCTAGGGGATACGCAGTATTTT. The full variable domain, completed using reference TRBV7-2 and TRBJ2-3, is GAGVSQSPSNKVTEKGKDVELRCDPISGHTALYWYRQSLGQGLEFLIYFQGNSAPDKSGLPSDRFSAERTGGSVSTLTIQRTQQEDSAVYLCASSLDLGDTQYFGPGTRLTVL.

The CDR3 sequence is CASSYSGLGPYNEQFF. In DNA, the CDR3 is TGTGCCAGCAGTTACTCAGGGCTAGGACCCTACAATGAGCAGTTCTTC. This chain links TRBV6-6 with TRBJ2-1; no definite D call. The germline V and J ends were trimmed by 0 bases and 2 bases, with 11 bases remaining between them. The CDR3 is 16 amino acids. CDR1 and CDR2 (germline): MNHNY, SVGAGI (reference sequence).

This rearrangement joins TRBV2 to TRBJ2-4; the D call may be TRBD1 or TRBD2 (5 bases each). Trimming cost V 8 bases and J 8 bases, with 7 bases left between them. Germline V gives CDR1 SNHLY, CDR2 FYNNEI. The CDR3 sequence is 10 residues long. As DNA, the CDR3 is TGTGCCAGCCGGGGCGACATTCAGTACTTC. This gives the protein CASRGDIQYF. Complete variable domain (other parts from reference TRBV2 and TRBJ2-4): EPEVTQTPSHQVTQMGQEVILRCVPISNHLYFYWYRQILGQKVEFLVSFYNNEISEKSEIFDDQFSVERPDGSNFTLKIRSTKLEDSAMYFCASRGDIQYFGAGTRLSVL.

CDR3 loop: CASSLSGGNYGYTF. The CDR3 bases are TGTGCCAGCAGTTTATCAGGGGGCAACTATGGCTACACCTTC. This chain joins TRBV27 and TRBJ1-2; the match to TRBD1 covers 7 bases. The CDR3 runs 14 residues. Per the germline V gene, CDR1 is MNHEY and CDR2 is SMNVEV (reference sequence). V lost 0 bases to trimming and J lost 2 bases; unmatched junction nucleotides: 0.

This clone came up once. This rearrangement joins TRBV27 to TRBJ2-2, with 7 bases fitting TRBD2. J was trimmed by 4 bases and V by 8 bases; bases with no gene match: 1. Germline-derived CDR1 and CDR2 are MNHEY and SMNVEV (reference sequence). This CDR3 has 12 residues. CDR3 residues: CASRGSTGELFF. Written as DNA, the CDR3 is TGTGCCAGCCGCGGGAGCACCGGGGAGCTGTTTTTT.

As concerns this clone: The identical CDR3 is also encoded by other nucleotide sequences in the sample. The chain has TRBV5-1 and TRBJ1-4, with D uncertain. The CDR3 loop spans 14 amino acids. The germline V gene has CDR1 SGHRS and CDR2 YFSETQ. V lost 1 base to trimming and J lost 0 bases, with 4 bases between them. The CDR3 nucleotides read TGCGCCAGCAGCTTGACAGCAACTAATGAAAAACTGTTTTTT. It codes for CASSLTATNEKLFF.

This clone has a handful of counts. The rearrangement links TRBV19 to TRBJ1-2; perhaps TRBD1 as D (5 bases). The CDR3 contains 13 residues. The germline V gene encodes CDR1 LNHDA and CDR2 SQIVND (reference sequence). V lost 7 bases and J 2 bases, leaving 11 bases between the germline ends. The CDR3 here is CASTSQGNYGYTF. As DNA, the CDR3 is TGTGCCAGTACCTCTCAGGGAAACTATGGCTACACCTTC.

The chain links TRBV7-2 to TRBJ2-3; D call uncertain. V was pared by 1 base and J by 3 bases, with 5 bases between. There are 13 residues in the CDR3. Germline assignment: CDR1 SGHTA and CDR2 FQGNSA. The chain's CDR3 is CASSLVGTDTQYF. CDR3 DNA sequence: TGTGCCAGCAGCTTAGTGGGGACAGATACGCAGTATTTT.

The rearrangement joins TRBV5-1 to TRBJ1-2, with D possibly matching TRBD1 (6 bases). V was trimmed by 4 bases and J by 4 bases, leaving 20 bases between them. Per germline, CDR1 SGHRS and CDR2 YFSETQ. This CDR3 comprises 16 residues. CDR3 residues: CASSGGLGGRPYGYTF. Here the CDR3 DNA reads TGCGCCAGCAGCGGAGGGCTGGGGGGGCGCCCCTATGGCTACACCTTC.

V and J are TRBV25-1 and TRBJ1-1; D is unresolved. With 5 bases removed from V and 1 base from J, the gap between germline ends came to 11 bases. CDR1 and CDR2 (germline): MGHDK, SYGVNS. The CDR3 is 14 amino acids. CDR3 protein: CASSTVGSNTEAFF. For the CDR3, the DNA is TGTGCCAGCAGTACAGTGGGTTCGAACACTGAAGCTTTCTTT.

The chain is built from TRBV5-4 and TRBJ2-3, with 7 nucleotides matching TRBD2. The CDR3 extends over 15 amino acids. V trimming: 5 bases; J trimming: 0 bases; junction bases outside the gene matches: 6. In germline, CDR1 is SGHNT, CDR2 YYREEE (reference sequence). The CDR3 DNA reads as TGTGCCAGCAGGTTCGGACTAGTTAGCACAGATACGCAGTATTTT. This translates into CASRFGLVSTDTQYF.

As to this clone: At the DNA level, this CDR3 is encoded by other sequences in the same sample as well. This chain connects TRBV6-5 to TRBJ1-6; D is unclear. Trimming pared 2 bases from V and 6 bases from J, leaving 2 bases between. The germline V gene has CDR1 MNHEY and CDR2 SVGAGI. The CDR3 loop spans 12 amino acids. CDR3 nucleotide sequence: TGTGCCAGCAGTTACAGTAATTCACCCCTCCACTTT. Protein sequence: CASSYSNSPLHF.

The CDR3 sequence: CASSIVGTGELFF. The CDR3, as DNA: TGTGCCAGTAGTATAGTGGGGACCGGGGAGCTGTTTTTT. The chain is built from TRBV19 and TRBJ2-2, with D uncertain. Germline CDR1 LNHDA, CDR2 SQIVND (reference sequence). V gave up 1 base and J gave up 5 bases, with 5 bases separating them. This CDR3 contains 13 residues.

The V gene is TRBV30, the J gene TRBJ1-4, with 7 bases fitting TRBD1. The trim removed 2 bases at V and 5 bases at J, leaving 2 bases unmatched. The CDR3 length is 13 residues. Germline-derived CDR1 and CDR2 are GTSNPN and SVGIG (reference sequence). CDR3 nucleotide sequence: TGTGCCTGGAGTAAGACAGGGAATGAAAAACTGTTTTTT. Protein sequence: CAWSKTGNEKLFF.

This chain links TRBV11-3 with TRBJ2-3; D gene uncertain. Germline V CDR1 and CDR2: SGHNT, YENEEA. The CDR3 extends over 14 amino acids. V dropped 5 bases and J dropped 5 bases, with 14 bases sitting between them. The CDR3 sequence: CASSRSTRVDTQYF. The CDR3, as DNA: TGTGCCAGCAGCCGATCAACCCGGGTAGATACGCAGTATTTT.

This sequence joins TRBV7-9 and TRBJ2-7; no reliable D call. Germline lookup yields CDR1 SEHNR and CDR2 FQNEAQ (reference sequence). The length of the CDR3 is 13 residues. V gave up 3 bases and J gave up 5 bases, with 11 bases separating them. Written as DNA, the CDR3 is TGTGCCAGCAGCTTCCCCAACAAGGACGAGCAGTACTTC. It codes for CASSFPNKDEQYF.

This clone was recorded a few times. V is TRBV7-9 and J is TRBJ1-4; the match to TRBD1 covers 7 bases. The CDR3 is made up of 13 amino acids. J gave up 6 bases and V 3 bases, and 1 base lay outside the gene matches. Germline CDR1 and CDR2: SEHNR and FQNEAQ (reference sequence). The DNA for the CDR3 is TGTGCCAGCAGCTTCGACAGGGATGAAAAACTGTTTTTT. Encoded protein: CASSFDRDEKLFF.

The rearrangement joins TRBV7-2 to TRBJ2-7, with 9 bases lining up with TRBD1. V was clipped by 5 bases and J by 3 bases; unmatched bases: 5. The CDR3 sequence is 14 residues long. Looked up from germline, CDR1 is SGHTA and CDR2 is FQGNSA. The CDR3 nucleotides are TGTGCCAGCAGCATTACAGGGGGCGGCTACGAGCAGTACTTC. Translation: CASSITGGGYEQYF.

The chain is built from TRBV9 and TRBJ1-5; TRBD1 is a possible D gene (6 bases). CDR1 and CDR2 from the germline V gene are SGDLS and YYNGEE. This CDR3 region has 15 residues. Trimming took off 0 bases at V and 6 bases at J, with 13 bases between the two ends. The CDR3 loop is CASSVGGGLGQPQHF. DNA of the CDR3: TGTGCCAGCAGCGTAGGTGGGGGGCTCGGTCAGCCCCAGCATTTT.

In its sample, this clone was seen a few times. The chain carries TRBV5-5 and TRBJ2-7; no clear D. CDR3 size: 15 residues. V lost 2 bases, J lost 4 bases, and 16 bases lay in between. Germline lookup yields CDR1 SGHKS and CDR2 YYEKEE (reference sequence). CDR3 in amino acids: CASSFSVAVSYEQYF. The CDR3 region has the DNA TGTGCCAGCAGCTTCTCCGTGGCGGTGAGTTACGAGCAGTACTTC.